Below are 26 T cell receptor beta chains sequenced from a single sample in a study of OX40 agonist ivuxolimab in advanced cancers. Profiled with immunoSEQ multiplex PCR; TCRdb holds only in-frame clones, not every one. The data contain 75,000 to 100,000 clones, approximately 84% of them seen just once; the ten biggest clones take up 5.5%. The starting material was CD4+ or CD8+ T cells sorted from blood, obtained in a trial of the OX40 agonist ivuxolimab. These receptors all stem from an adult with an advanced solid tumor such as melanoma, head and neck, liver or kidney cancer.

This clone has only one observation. CDR3 sequence (DNA): TGTGCCAGCAGCCCCGACCGCACAGATACGCAGTATTTT. It specifies CASSPDRTDTQYF. The gene calls are TRBV5-4 and TRBJ2-3; no clear D. The CDR3 is 13 amino acids. Trimming removed 4 bases at V and 1 base at J, with 7 bases between. CDR1 is SGHNT and CDR2 is YYREEE in the germline V gene (reference sequence).

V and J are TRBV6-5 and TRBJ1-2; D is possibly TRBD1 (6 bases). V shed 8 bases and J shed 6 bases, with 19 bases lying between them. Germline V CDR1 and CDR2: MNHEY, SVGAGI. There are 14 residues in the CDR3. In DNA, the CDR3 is TGTGCCAGCGGCATGACAGGAGTTGGTAATGGCTACACCTTC. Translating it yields CASGMTGVGNGYTF.

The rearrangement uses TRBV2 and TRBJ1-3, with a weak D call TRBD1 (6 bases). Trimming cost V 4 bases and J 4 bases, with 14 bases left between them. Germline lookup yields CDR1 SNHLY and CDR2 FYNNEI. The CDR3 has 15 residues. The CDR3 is CASSVLGALGNTIYF. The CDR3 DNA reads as TGTGCCAGCAGTGTTCTGGGGGCCTTGGGAAACACCATATATTTT.

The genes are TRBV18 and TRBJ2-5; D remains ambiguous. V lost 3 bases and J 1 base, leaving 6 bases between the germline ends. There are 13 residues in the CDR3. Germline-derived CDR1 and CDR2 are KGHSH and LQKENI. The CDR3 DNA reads TGTGCCAGCTCACCGGGCTCCCAAGAGACCCAGTACTTC. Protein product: CASSPGSQETQYF.

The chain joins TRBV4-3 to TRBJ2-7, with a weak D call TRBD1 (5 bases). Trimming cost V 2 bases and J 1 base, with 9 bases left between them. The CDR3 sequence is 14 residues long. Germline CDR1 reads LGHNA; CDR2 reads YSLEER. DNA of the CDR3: TGCGCCAGCAGCCAATTGCCAGGGTCCTACGAGCAGTACTTC. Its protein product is CASSQLPGSYEQYF.

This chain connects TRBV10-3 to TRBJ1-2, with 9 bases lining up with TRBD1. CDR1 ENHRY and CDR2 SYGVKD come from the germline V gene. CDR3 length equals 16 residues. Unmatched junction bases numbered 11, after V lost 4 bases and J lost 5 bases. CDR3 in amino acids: CAISGGTGTAPYGYTF. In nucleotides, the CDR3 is TGTGCCATCAGTGGGGGGACAGGGACCGCCCCGTATGGCTACACCTTC.

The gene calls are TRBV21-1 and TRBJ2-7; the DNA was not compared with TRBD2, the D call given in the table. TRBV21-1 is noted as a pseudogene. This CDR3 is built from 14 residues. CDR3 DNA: TGTGCCACATACAACTTGGGACTCCACTACGAGCAGTACTTC. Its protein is CATYNLGLHYEQYF.

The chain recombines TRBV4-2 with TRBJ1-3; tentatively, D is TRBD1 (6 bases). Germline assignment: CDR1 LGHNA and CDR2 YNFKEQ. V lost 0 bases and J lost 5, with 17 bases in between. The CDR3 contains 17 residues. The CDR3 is CASSQEKVGQGRNTIYF. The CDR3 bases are TGTGCCAGCAGCCAAGAGAAGGTGGGGCAGGGGCGAAACACCATATATTTT.

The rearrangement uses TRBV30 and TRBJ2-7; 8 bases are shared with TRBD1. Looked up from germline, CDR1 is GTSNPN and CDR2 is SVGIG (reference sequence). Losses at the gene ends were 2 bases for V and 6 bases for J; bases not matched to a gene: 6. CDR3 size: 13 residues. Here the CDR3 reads CAWSTARGREQYF. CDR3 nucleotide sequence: TGTGCCTGGAGTACCGCCAGGGGGCGCGAGCAGTACTTC.

CDR3 protein: CASSFTGGNTEAFF. The DNA for the CDR3 is TGCGCCAGCAGTTTTACAGGGGGGAACACTGAAGCTTTCTTT. This chain joins TRBV4-1 and TRBJ1-1, with 8 bases lining up with TRBD1. V shed 6 bases, J shed 1 base, and the junction held 4 bases outside the gene matches. The germline V gene encodes CDR1 MGHRA and CDR2 YSYEKL. The CDR3 is 14 amino acids.

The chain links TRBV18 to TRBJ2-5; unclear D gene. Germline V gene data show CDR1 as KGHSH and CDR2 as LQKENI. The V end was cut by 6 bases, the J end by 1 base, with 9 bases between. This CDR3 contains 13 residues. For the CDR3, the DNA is TGTGCCAGCTCCTCCGGCAGCCAAGAGACCCAGTACTTC. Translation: CASSSGSQETQYF.

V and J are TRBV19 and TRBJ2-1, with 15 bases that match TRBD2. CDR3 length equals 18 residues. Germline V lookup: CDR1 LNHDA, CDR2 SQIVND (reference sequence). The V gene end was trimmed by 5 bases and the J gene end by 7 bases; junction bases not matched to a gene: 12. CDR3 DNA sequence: TGTGCCAGTAGTCCACCCACCCTCGGACTAGCGGGAGGGAATGAGCAGTTCTTC. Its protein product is CASSPPTLGLAGGNEQFF.

The CDR3 coding sequence is TGTGCCAGCTCACCACAGACAGGGGGCTACGAGCAGTACTTC. Translated, it gives CASSPQTGGYEQYF. This sequence joins TRBV18 and TRBJ2-7; 9 bases match TRBD1. The germline gives CDR1 KGHSH, CDR2 LQKENI. CDR3 length: 14 residues. V trimming: 1 base; J trimming: 3 bases; junction bases outside the gene matches: 1.

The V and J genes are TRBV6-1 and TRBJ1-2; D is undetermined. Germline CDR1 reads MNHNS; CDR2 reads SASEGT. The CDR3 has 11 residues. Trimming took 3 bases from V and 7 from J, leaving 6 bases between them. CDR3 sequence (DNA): TGTGCCAGCAGTGAGGGGTCTGGCTACACCTTC. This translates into CASSEGSGYTF.

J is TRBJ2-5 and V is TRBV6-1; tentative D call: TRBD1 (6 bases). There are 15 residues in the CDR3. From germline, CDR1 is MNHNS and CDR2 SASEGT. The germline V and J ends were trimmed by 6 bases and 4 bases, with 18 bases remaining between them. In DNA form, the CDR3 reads TGTGCCAGCAGGGGGGCACCTGCGGGCCCAGAGACCCAGTACTTC. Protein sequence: CASRGAPAGPETQYF.

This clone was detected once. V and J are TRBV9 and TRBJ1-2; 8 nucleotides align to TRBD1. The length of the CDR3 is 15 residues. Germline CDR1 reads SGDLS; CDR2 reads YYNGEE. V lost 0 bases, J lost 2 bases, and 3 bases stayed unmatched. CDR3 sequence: CASSVAGGSNYGYTF. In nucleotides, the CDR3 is TGTGCCAGCAGCGTAGCAGGGGGCTCCAACTATGGCTACACCTTC.

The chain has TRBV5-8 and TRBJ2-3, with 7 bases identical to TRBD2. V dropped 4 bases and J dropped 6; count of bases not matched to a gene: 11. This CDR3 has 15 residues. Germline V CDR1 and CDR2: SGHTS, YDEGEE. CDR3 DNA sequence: TGTGCCAGCAGCCCGGCCCGAAGGGACTACGATACGCAGTATTTT. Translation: CASSPARRDYDTQYF.

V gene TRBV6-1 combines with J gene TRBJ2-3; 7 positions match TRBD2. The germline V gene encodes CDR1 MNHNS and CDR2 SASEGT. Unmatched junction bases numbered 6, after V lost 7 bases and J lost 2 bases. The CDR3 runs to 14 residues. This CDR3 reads CASTAGVDTDTQYF. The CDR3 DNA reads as TGTGCCAGCACCGCGGGAGTGGACACAGATACGCAGTATTTT.

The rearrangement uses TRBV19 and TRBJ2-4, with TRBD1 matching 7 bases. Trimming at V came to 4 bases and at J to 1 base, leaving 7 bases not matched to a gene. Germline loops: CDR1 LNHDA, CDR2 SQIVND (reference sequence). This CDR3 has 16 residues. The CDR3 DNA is TGTGCCAGTAGTACTACAGGGGATAGTGCCAAAAACATTCAGTACTTC. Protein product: CASSTTGDSAKNIQYF. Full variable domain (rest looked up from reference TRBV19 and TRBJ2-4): DGGITQSPKYLFRKEGQNVTLSCEQNLNHDAMYWYRQDPGQGLRLIYYSQIVNDFQKGDIAEGYSVSREKKESFPLTVTSAQKNPTAFYLCASSTTGDSAKNIQYFGAGTRLSVL.

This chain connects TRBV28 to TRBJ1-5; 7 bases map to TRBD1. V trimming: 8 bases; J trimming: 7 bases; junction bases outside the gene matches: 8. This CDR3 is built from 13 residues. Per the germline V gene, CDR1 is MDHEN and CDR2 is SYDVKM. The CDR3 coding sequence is TGTGCCAGCGAGGGACAGACGAAACAGCCCCAGCATTTT. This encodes CASEGQTKQPQHF.

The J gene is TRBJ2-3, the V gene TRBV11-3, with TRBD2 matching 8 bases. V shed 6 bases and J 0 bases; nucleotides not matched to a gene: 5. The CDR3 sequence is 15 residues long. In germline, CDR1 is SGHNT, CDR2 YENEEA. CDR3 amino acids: CASRQAGESTDTQYF. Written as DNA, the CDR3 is TGTGCCAGCAGGCAAGCGGGAGAAAGCACAGATACGCAGTATTTT.

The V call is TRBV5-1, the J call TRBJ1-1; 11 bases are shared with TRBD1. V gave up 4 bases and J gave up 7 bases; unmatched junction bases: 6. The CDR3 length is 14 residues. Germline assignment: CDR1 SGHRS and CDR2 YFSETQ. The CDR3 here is CASSLGQGASEAFF. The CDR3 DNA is TGCGCCAGCAGCCTAGGACAGGGGGCGAGTGAAGCTTTCTTT.

Here the CDR3 DNA reads TGTGCCAGCAGCTTAACAGGGACAGGGGGAGGCTACACCTTC. Amino acids: CASSLTGTGGGYTF. The chain couples TRBV7-3 to TRBJ1-2; the match to TRBD1 covers 11 bases. Germline V gives CDR1 SGHTA, CDR2 FQGTGA. V was pared by 0 bases and J by 8 bases, with 2 bases of the junction left unmatched. The length of the CDR3 is 14 residues.

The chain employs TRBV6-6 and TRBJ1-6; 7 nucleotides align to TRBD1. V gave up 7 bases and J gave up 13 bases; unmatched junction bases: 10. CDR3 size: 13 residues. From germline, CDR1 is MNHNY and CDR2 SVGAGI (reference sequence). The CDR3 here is CASNLEQGSPLHF. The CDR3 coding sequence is TGTGCCAGCAACCTCGAACAGGGGAGTCCCCTCCACTTT.

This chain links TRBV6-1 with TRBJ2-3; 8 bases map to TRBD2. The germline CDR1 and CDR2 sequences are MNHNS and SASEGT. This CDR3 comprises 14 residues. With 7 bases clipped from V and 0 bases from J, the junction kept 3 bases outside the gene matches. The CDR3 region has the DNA TGTGCCAGCAACCCTAGCGGGAGCACAGATACGCAGTATTTT. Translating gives CASNPSGSTDTQYF.

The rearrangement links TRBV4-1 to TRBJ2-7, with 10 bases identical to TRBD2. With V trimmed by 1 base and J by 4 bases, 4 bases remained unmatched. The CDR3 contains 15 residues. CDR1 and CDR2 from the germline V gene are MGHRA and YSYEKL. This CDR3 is CASSQGLGLAYEQYF. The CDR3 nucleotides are TGCGCCAGCAGCCAAGGGCTGGGACTAGCGTACGAGCAGTACTTC.